Here is one T cell receptor (beta chain) with its context. The antigen remains unidentified. This record comes from a study of breast tumors, draining lymph nodes, adjacent tissues. The ends were cut back, 1 base at V and 0 bases at J, with 10 bases in the middle. CDR1 is DFQATT and CDR2 is SNEGSKA in the germline V gene (reference sequence). The CDR3 runs 16 residues. TCRdb re-analysed the multiplex PCR reads in MiXCR, keeping a single row per CDR3 protein. The top ten hold about 10% of the sample, which has about 52,000 distinct CDR3 sequences, roughly 41% seen once. Overall study results and limits: Tumor and nontumor repertoires were significantly more similar in luminal-like than in basal-like breast cancer. The data were judged consistent with most tumor T cells coming from lymph node and expanding in tumor. That most tumor T cells come from lymph nodes remained unproven. Compared with lymph nodes, tumors were less diverse; compared with nontumor tissue, more.

Sequencing was performed on breast tumor tissue. The chain has TRBV20-1 and TRBJ1-6; D might be TRBD1 (5 bases). The receptor comes from a female donor with breast cancer. Some clones in this sample may be carry-over from other donors' samples. CDR3 in DNA: TGCAGTGCTAGAGGCGGGGGGAGCTCCTATAATTCACCCCTCCACTTT. This sequence encodes CSARGGGSSYNSPLHF.